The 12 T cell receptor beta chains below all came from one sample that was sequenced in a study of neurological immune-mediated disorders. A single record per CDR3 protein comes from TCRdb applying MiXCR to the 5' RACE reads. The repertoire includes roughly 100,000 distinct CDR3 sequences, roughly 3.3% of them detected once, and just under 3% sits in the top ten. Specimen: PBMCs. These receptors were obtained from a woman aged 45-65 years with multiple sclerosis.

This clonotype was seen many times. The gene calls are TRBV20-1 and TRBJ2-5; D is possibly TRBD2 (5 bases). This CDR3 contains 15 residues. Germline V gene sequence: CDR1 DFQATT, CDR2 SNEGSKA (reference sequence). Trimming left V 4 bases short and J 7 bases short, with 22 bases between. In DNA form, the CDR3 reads TGCAGTGCTACCTCCCGCCCCGGGGTAAGAGCGACCCAGTACTTC. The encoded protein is CSATSRPGVRATQYF.

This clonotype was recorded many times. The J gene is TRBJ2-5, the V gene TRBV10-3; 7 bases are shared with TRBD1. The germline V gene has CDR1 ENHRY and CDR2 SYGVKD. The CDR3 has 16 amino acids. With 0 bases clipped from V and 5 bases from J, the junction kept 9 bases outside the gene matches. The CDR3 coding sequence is TGTGCCATCAGTGAGTCCGAGACAGGGTTTTTGGAGACCCAGTACTTC. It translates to CAISESETGFLETQYF.

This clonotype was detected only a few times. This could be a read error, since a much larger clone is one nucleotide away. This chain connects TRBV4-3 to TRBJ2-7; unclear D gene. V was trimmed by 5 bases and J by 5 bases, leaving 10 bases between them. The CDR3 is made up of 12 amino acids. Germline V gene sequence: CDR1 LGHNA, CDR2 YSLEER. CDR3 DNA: TGCGCCAGCAGCAAAGTAGGCCACGAGCAGTACTTC. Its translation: CASSKVGHEQYF.

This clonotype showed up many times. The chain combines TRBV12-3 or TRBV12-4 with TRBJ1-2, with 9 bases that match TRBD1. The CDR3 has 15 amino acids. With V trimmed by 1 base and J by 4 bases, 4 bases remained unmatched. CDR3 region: CASSLGTGDGYGYTF. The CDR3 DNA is TGTGCCAGCAGTTTAGGGACAGGGGATGGCTATGGCTACACCTTC.

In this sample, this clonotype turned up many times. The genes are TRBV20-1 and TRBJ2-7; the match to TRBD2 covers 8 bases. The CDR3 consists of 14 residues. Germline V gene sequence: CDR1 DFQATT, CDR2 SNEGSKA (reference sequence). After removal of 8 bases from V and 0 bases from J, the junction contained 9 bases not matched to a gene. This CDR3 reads CSTGGAANSYEQYF. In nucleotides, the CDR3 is TGCAGTACCGGGGGGGCGGCGAACTCCTACGAGCAGTACTTC.

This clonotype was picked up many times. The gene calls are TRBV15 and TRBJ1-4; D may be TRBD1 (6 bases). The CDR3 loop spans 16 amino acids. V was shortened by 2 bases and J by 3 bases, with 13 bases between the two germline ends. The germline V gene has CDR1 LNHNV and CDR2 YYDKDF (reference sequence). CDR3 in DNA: TGTGCCACCAGCAGAAATGACAGGCTGGCTAATGAAAAACTGTTTTTT. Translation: CATSRNDRLANEKLFF.

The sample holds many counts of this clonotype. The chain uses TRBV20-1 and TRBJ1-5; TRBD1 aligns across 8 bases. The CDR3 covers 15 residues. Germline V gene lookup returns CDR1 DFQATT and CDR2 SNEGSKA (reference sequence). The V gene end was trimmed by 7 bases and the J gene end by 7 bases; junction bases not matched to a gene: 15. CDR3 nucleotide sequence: TGCAGTGTAGCCCAGGGGGCTAGGGTACAACAGCCCCAGCATTTT. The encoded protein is CSVAQGARVQQPQHF.

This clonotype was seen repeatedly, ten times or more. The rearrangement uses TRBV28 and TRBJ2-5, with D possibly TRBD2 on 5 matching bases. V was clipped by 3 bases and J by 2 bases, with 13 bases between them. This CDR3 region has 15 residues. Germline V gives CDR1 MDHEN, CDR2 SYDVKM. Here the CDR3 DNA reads TGTGCCAGCAGTTTCGGGGTAGCAGTGCAAGAGACCCAGTACTTC. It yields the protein CASSFGVAVQETQYF.

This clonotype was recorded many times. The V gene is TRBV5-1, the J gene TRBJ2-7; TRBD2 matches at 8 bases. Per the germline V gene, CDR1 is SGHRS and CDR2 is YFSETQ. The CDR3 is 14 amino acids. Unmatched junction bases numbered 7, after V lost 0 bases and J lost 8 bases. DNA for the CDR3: TGCGCCAGCAGCTTGGAGGGACTAGACCCTAAGCAGTACTTC. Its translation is CASSLEGLDPKQYF.

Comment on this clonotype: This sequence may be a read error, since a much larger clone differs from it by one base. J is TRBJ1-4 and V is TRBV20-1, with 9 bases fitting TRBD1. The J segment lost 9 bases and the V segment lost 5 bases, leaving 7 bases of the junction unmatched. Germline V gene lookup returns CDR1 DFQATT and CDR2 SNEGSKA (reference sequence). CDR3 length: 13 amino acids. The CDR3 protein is CSASPGQGKKLFF. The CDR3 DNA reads TGCAGTGCTTCACCGGGACAGGGTAAAAAACTGTTTTTT.

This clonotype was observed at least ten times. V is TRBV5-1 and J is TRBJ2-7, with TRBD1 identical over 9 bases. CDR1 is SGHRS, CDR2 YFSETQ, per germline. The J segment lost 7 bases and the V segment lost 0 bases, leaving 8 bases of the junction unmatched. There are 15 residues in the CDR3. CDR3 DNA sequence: TGCGCCAGCAGCTTGGCCGGGACAGGGTCGTTGGAGCAGTACTTC. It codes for CASSLAGTGSLEQYF.

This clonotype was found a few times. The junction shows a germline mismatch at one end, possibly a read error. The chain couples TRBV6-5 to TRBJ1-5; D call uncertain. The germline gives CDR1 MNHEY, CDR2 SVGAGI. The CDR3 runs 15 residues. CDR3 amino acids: CASRQDHYSNKTQNF. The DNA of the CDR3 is TGTGCCAGCCGCCAGGACCACTATAGCAATAAGACCCAGAATTTT.